This TCR beta chain was sequenced during a study of T-cell reconstitution after alpha-beta-depleted transplantation in children (dated by TCRdb to the mid-2010s). Regarding the study in general: T-cell immune reconstitution after TCRalphabeta/CD19-depleted allogeneic hematopoietic cell transplantation in children was quantitatively tracked in the study by means of TCR repertoire profiling.

V gives up 0 bases and J gives up 15 bases, and the segment between their germline ends measures 16 bases. The CDR3 has 13 amino acids, counting the end cysteine and phenylalanine. Only CDR3 DNA remains: 39 bases, in frame from the first base. Sequences SGHDT (CDR1) and YYEEEE (CDR2) are obtained from the germline V gene. The method behind the library was PCR. Sequenced using an Illumina HiSeq 2500. TCR library preparation used molecular barcoding, with unique molecular identifiers applied to normalize quantification of the TCRbeta repertoire. In-frame beta chains were kept once TCRdb had trimmed the public reads at Q25 with fastp and called clones with MiXCR. Rows are unified per CDR3 protein, each entry keeping the most common DNA and genes. A total of around 440,000 distinct CDR3 sequences appear in this sample, over 9.5% of them only once. The ten largest clones capture 2% to 2.5% of the sample.

The sample's treatment or condition label, in plain terms: allogeneic hematopoietic cell transplantation with graft depleted of TCRalphabeta T cells and CD19 B cells. TCRalphabeta/CD19-depleted allogeneic hematopoietic cell grafts were given to the transplant recipients, all of whom were children. General study outcomes and caveats: The high TCRbeta diversity at day 60 in some patients was ascribed to recipient T cells and intrathymic progenitors that had survived conditioning. Over subsequent months, a decline in hyperexpanded clone frequencies was noted, and after one year, T-cell counts and TCRbeta diversity were mostly ascribed to newly produced T cells. Apparently early alphabetaT-cell count recovery about two months after transplant reportedly relied on only several hundred rapidly expanded clones derived from non-depleted graft cells.

This clonotype was counted ten times or more. Its antigen remains undetermined. The record has no base qualities; no much larger clone is one base away. Recombination connected TRBV5-6 to TRBJ1-5; matching of 5 bases hints at TRBD1 as the D gene. Sequences were derived from PBMCs, sampled before TCRalphabeta/CD19-depleted stem cell transplant. The clonotype originates from a child under 10 years old with inherited bone marrow failure, due to receive a stem cell transplant. The CDR3 region: CASSLASGPLLHF. The bases are TGTGCCAGCAGCTTGGCATCGGGGCCTCTTTTGCATTTT.